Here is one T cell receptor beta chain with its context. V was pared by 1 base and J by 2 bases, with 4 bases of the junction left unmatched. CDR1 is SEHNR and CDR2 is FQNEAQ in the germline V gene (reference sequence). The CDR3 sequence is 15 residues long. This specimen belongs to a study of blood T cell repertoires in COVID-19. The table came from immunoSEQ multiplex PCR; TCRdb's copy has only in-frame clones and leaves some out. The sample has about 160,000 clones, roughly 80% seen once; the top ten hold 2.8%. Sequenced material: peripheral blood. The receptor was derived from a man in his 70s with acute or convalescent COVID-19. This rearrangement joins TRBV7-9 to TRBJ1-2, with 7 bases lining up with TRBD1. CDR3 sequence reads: CASSLVQGLNYGYTF. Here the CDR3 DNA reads TGTGCCAGCAGCTTAGTACAGGGGTTAAACTATGGCTACACCTTC.